A single sample is the source of the 29 T cell receptor beta chains below, sequenced in a study of Graves' ophthalmopathy and Graves' hyperthyroidism (dated by TCRdb to the late 2010s). Sequenced on an Illumina HiSeq 2000. For repertoire sequencing, TCR beta CDR3 regions were amplified from RNA transcripts. The first round was an RT-PCR using HTBI primers with the Qiagen OneStep RT-PCR kit, and this first round was followed by a second-round multiplex PCR, then size selection and purification. TCRdb passed the public sequencing reads through fastp at Q25 and MiXCR, retaining productive beta sequences. Rows merge per CDR3 protein into single entries with the most common DNA and genes. Here the sample has 350,000 or so distinct CDR3 sequences; roughly 15% occur a single time. Of the sample, roughly an eighth is held by the ten largest clones. The sequenced sample consisted of peripheral blood. The receptors here all came from an adult man with Graves' ophthalmopathy.

Here the CDR3 DNA reads TGTGCCAGCAGGATGCAGGGGGTTGAGACCCAGTACTTC. Encoded protein: CASRMQGVETQYF. The chain joins TRBV6-1 to TRBJ2-5, with TRBD1 matching 7 bases. This CDR3 spans 13 amino acids. V was clipped by 6 bases and J by 5 bases; unmatched bases: 6. The germline CDR1 and CDR2 sequences are MNHNS and SASEGT.

This clonotype showed up many times. This rearrangement joins TRBV6-5 to TRBJ2-7; D remains unclear. Trimming left V 0 bases short and J 3 bases short, with 9 bases between. The CDR3 spans 14 residues. The germline V gene has CDR1 MNHEY and CDR2 SVGAGI. This CDR3 reads CASSYSMRSYEQYF. DNA for the CDR3: TGTGCCAGCAGTTACTCGATGAGGAGCTACGAGCAGTACTTC.

This clonotype was detected ten times or more. The chain is built from TRBV28 and TRBJ1-5; D perhaps matches TRBD1 (5 bases). Trimming took 3 bases from V and 7 from J, leaving 13 bases between them. The CDR3 spans 14 residues. Germline V gene data show CDR1 as MDHEN and CDR2 as SYDVKM. CDR3 nucleotide sequence: TGTGCCAGCAGTTTTCCCCCCGACAGCCAGCCCCAGCATTTT. It yields the protein CASSFPPDSQPQHF.

This clonotype was detected only a few times. The chain's CDR3 is CASSSTGTGFSYEQYF. The CDR3 DNA reads as TGTGCCAGCAGCTCGACCGGGACAGGTTTCTCCTACGAGCAGTACTTC. The rearrangement uses TRBV11-1 and TRBJ2-7; TRBD1 agrees at 8 bases. The CDR3 is 16 amino acids. CDR1 and CDR2 from the germline V gene are SGHAT and FQDESV (reference sequence). V lost 4 bases, J lost 0 bases, and 8 bases stayed unmatched.

Regarding this clonotype: A much larger clone lies one base from this, so it may be a read error. The CDR3 end shows no conserved phenylalanine or tryptophan, and so a read error is likely. This chain joins TRBV9 and TRBJ2-5, with D perhaps TRBD1 (5 bases). Germline V lookup: CDR1 SGDLS, CDR2 YYNGEE. V lost 6 bases and J 2 bases, leaving 23 bases between the germline ends. The CDR3 has 17 amino acids. This CDR3 is CASKTPPPGHLQETQYL. In DNA, the CDR3 is TGTGCCAGCAAAACACCCCCACCCGGACACTTACAAGAGACCCAGTACCTC.

The J gene is TRBJ1-6, the V gene TRBV6-1, with a tentative D call TRBD1 (5 bases). V lost 8 bases, J lost 10 bases, and 21 bases lay in between. Germline CDR1 is MNHNS and CDR2 is SASEGT. CDR3 length: 15 amino acids. Written as DNA, the CDR3 is TGTGCCAGCTCCCCAGGGTCAGGATCTCGATCACCCCTCCACTTT. It encodes CASSPGSGSRSPLHF.

This clonotype was recorded at least ten times. CDR3 sequence: CASSQDLGQGYGYTF. The CDR3 coding sequence is TGTGCCAGCAGCCAAGATCTGGGACAAGGCTATGGCTACACCTTC. This chain uses TRBV3-1 with TRBJ1-2; D may be TRBD1 (6 bases). Germline V gene sequence: CDR1 LGHDT, CDR2 YNNKEL (reference sequence). CDR3 length equals 15 residues. V gave up 0 bases and J gave up 4 bases, with 12 bases separating them.

This clonotype was seen ten or more times. The chain carries TRBV11-2 and TRBJ2-7; possibly TRBD1 for D (5 bases). V lost 1 base to trimming and J lost 6 bases, with 10 bases between them. Germline-derived CDR1 and CDR2 are SGHAT and FQNNGV. The CDR3 spans 13 residues. The CDR3 sequence is CASSLARVGEQYF. DNA of the CDR3: TGTGCCAGCAGCTTAGCCAGGGTCGGCGAGCAGTACTTC. Supplemented by reference TRBV11-2 and TRBJ2-7, the full variable domain reads EAGVAQSPRYKIIEKRQSVAFWCNPISGHATLYWYQQILGQGPKLLIQFQNNGVVDDSQLPKDRFSAERLKGVDSTLKIQPAKLEDSAVYLCASSLARVGEQYFGPGTRLTVT.

This clonotype was counted ten times or more. The CDR3 here is CASSAYRGSYEQYF. Written as DNA, the CDR3 is TGTGCCAGCAGTGCATACAGGGGGTCGTACGAGCAGTACTTC. This chain uses TRBV6-1 with TRBJ2-7; 8 positions agree with TRBD1. Germline values: CDR1 MNHNS, CDR2 SASEGT. The CDR3 extends over 14 amino acids. Trimming took 4 bases from V and 4 from J; bases not matched to a gene: 6.

J is TRBJ1-6 and V is TRBV2; no definite D call. Germline assignment: CDR1 SNHLY and CDR2 FYNNEI. This CDR3 is built from 12 residues. Trimming stripped 4 bases from V and 10 bases from J, with 8 bases between. CDR3 in amino acids: CASSAEKSPLHF. CDR3 DNA sequence: TGTGCCAGCAGTGCCGAAAAATCACCCCTCCACTTT.

The sample holds many counts of this clonotype. The V call is TRBV6-5, the J call TRBJ1-1; D possibly corresponds to TRBD1 (5 bases). The CDR3 length is 11 residues. CDR1 and CDR2 from the germline V gene are MNHEY and SVGAGI. The V and J ends lost 7 bases and 4 bases respectively, with 7 bases between them. CDR3 amino acids: CASTQGTEAFF. The CDR3 nucleotides are TGTGCCAGCACCCAGGGCACTGAAGCTTTCTTT.

This clonotype was counted at least ten times. CDR3 coding DNA: TGCAGCGTGTGTCCTACGGAGAACACTGAAGCTTTCTTT. The encoded protein is CSVCPTENTEAFF. The J gene is TRBJ1-1, the V gene TRBV29-1; no definite D call. Looked up from germline, CDR1 is SQVTM and CDR2 is ANQGSEA. CDR3 length equals 13 residues. V was shortened by 6 bases and J by 1 base, with 12 bases between the two germline ends.

There are many counts of this clonotype. The V call is TRBV30, the J call TRBJ1-5; D call uncertain. The CDR3 is 13 residues long. Germline CDR1 is GTSNPN and CDR2 is SVGIG (reference sequence). Trimming pared 1 base from V and 3 bases from J, leaving 7 bases between. In DNA, the CDR3 is TGTGCCTGGAGTGGGGGTTACAATCAGCCCCAGCATTTT. It yields the protein CAWSGGYNQPQHF. Combining the CDR3 with reference TRBV30 and TRBJ1-5 gives the whole variable domain SQTIHQWPATLVQPVGSPLSLECTVEGTSNPNLYWYRQAAGRGLQLLFYSVGIGQISSEVPQNLSASRPQDRQFILSSKKLLLSDSGFYLCAWSGGYNQPQHFGDGTRLSIL.

This clonotype was recorded many times. One end of the junction does not line up with germline, which may come from a read error. The chain uses TRBV27 and TRBJ1-1; no clear D. This CDR3 has 12 residues. Per the germline V gene, CDR1 is MNHEY and CDR2 is SMNVEV (reference sequence). Here the CDR3 DNA reads TGTGCCAGCAGGGAATTCCGGGCCTCACGTGACTTT. The encoded protein is CASREFRASRDF.

With regard to this clonotype: An end of the junction differs from the germline gene, which may be a read error. The chain combines TRBV10-3 with TRBJ1-3; 9 nucleotides agree with TRBD1. Germline assignment: CDR1 ENHRY and CDR2 SYGVKD. The CDR3 consists of 17 residues. CDR3: CASSESTGGTSGNTIYF. CDR3 DNA: TGTGCCAGCAGTGAGTCGACAGGGGGAACCTCTGGAAACACCATATATTTT.

This clonotype was recorded at least ten times. The chain combines TRBV11-3 with TRBJ2-5; no clear D. V was shortened by 1 base and J by 0 bases, with 9 bases between the two germline ends. Germline CDR1 SGHNT, CDR2 YENEEA. The CDR3 is made up of 15 amino acids. DNA for the CDR3: TGTGCCAGCAGCTTAGGCCAGAAGTACCAAGAGACCCAGTACTTC. It specifies CASSLGQKYQETQYF.

This clonotype was recorded many times. The chain carries TRBV20-1 and TRBJ2-5; 7 nucleotides align to TRBD1. Germline V gene lookup returns CDR1 DFQATT and CDR2 SNEGSKA (reference sequence). This CDR3 has 12 amino acids. Trimming cost V 6 bases and J 7 bases; bases outside gene matches: 8. For the CDR3, the DNA is TGCAGTGCAGAGACAGGGTGGGCGACCCAGTACTTC. Residues: CSAETGWATQYF.

This clonotype was detected ten times or more. A read error may produce the germline difference seen at one junction end. The chain links TRBV6-4 to TRBJ1-5; D perhaps matches TRBD1 (5 bases). Germline values: CDR1 MRHNA, CDR2 SNTAGT. The CDR3 consists of 14 residues. CDR3 sequence (DNA): TGTGCCAGCAGTGACGGGGGAAGCAGTCAGCCCCAGCATTTT. The encoded protein is CASSDGGSSQPQHF.

Many counts were recorded for this clonotype. The genes are TRBV20-1 and TRBJ2-7; D remains ambiguous. This CDR3 has 14 residues. Germline loops: CDR1 DFQATT, CDR2 SNEGSKA (reference sequence). Trimming shortened V by 1 base and J by 2 bases, and 12 bases separated the two germline ends. The CDR3 is CSARGTASAYEQYF. CDR3 DNA: TGCAGTGCTAGAGGTACGGCCAGTGCCTACGAGCAGTACTTC.

The table lists this clonotype with many counts. The chain has TRBV5-1 and TRBJ2-5; D gene uncertain. The V gene lost 0 bases and the J gene lost 0 bases, with 12 bases spanning the gap. CDR1 and CDR2 from the germline V gene are SGHRS and YFSETQ. There are 16 residues in the CDR3. For the CDR3, the DNA is TGCGCCAGCAGCTTGGATAGCTTGGGGTACCAAGAGACCCAGTACTTC. This gives the protein CASSLDSLGYQETQYF.

This clonotype was counted at least ten times. V is TRBV7-2 and J is TRBJ1-2; TRBD1 agrees at 9 bases. CDR1 is SGHTA and CDR2 is FQGNSA in the germline V gene. J lost 0 bases, V lost 5 bases, and 10 bases had no gene match. This CDR3 region has 17 residues. CDR3 residues: CASSAVGDRVANYGYTF. The CDR3 coding sequence is TGTGCCAGCAGCGCGGTGGGGGACAGGGTAGCTAACTATGGCTACACCTTC.

This clonotype was counted ten times or more. The V gene is TRBV6-1, the J gene TRBJ2-4; 7 positions match TRBD1. Losses at the gene ends were 6 bases for V and 8 bases for J; bases not matched to a gene: 10. Germline V lookup: CDR1 MNHNS, CDR2 SASEGT. This CDR3 contains 14 residues. The CDR3 reads CASRPTQGPHIQYF. The CDR3 DNA reads TGTGCCAGCAGACCCACACAGGGGCCGCACATTCAGTACTTC.

There are many counts of this clonotype. The chain combines TRBV27 with TRBJ2-7; D remains ambiguous. CDR1 and CDR2 from the germline V gene are MNHEY and SMNVEV (reference sequence). Trimming took off 3 bases at V and 5 bases at J, with 17 bases between the two ends. The length of the CDR3 is 15 residues. This CDR3 reads CASSFSHSSADEQYF. The CDR3, as DNA: TGTGCCAGCAGTTTCTCCCACTCCTCTGCGGACGAGCAGTACTTC.

The table lists this clonotype with many counts. The CDR3 region has the DNA TGCAGTGCTAGCTCGGACACAGACTTACGAGGGCAGTACTTC. Its translation: CSASSDTDLRGQYF. V gene TRBV20-1 combines with J gene TRBJ2-7; possible D gene TRBD1, 5 bases. This CDR3 has 14 residues. Trimming took off 3 bases at V and 9 bases at J, with 21 bases between the two ends. Germline-derived CDR1 and CDR2 are DFQATT and SNEGSKA (reference sequence).

This clonotype has at least ten counts. V is TRBV7-2 and J is TRBJ2-7, with 8 bases lining up with TRBD1. Germline CDR1 SGHTA, CDR2 FQGNSA. Unmatched junction bases numbered 5, after V lost 5 bases and J lost 5 bases. The CDR3 totals 13 residues. CDR3 nucleotide sequence: TGTGCCAGCAGCGTTGACAGGGGCGACGAGCAGTACTTC. It yields the protein CASSVDRGDEQYF.

The table lists this clonotype with many counts. This chain connects TRBV28 to TRBJ1-6, with TRBD1 matching 8 bases. Germline assignment: CDR1 MDHEN and CDR2 SYDVKM. V dropped 10 bases and J dropped 8; count of bases not matched to a gene: 10. The CDR3 consists of 14 residues. DNA for the CDR3: TGTGCCACCATCGGGACAGGATTACATTCACCCCTCCACTTT. Its translation is CATIGTGLHSPLHF.

This clonotype was detected many times. The CDR3 DNA sequence: TGTGCCAGCAGTCCTCCGGGGGCCCCCTACGAGCAGTACTTC. Protein: CASSPPGAPYEQYF. V usage is TRBV6-2 or TRBV6-3 and J usage is TRBJ2-7; D tentatively fits TRBD1 or TRBD2 (6 bases each). The CDR3 is 14 residues long. The V and J ends lost 5 bases and 2 bases respectively, with 13 bases between them. The germline gives CDR1 MNHEY, CDR2 SVGEGT.

A few counts support this clonotype. V gene TRBV20-1 combines with J gene TRBJ1-1; 7 nucleotides line up with TRBD1. Germline CDR1 DFQATT, CDR2 SNEGSKA (reference sequence). J was trimmed by 1 base and V by 6 bases; bases with no gene match: 5. This CDR3 comprises 13 residues. The CDR3: CSARTGENTEAFF. In nucleotides, the CDR3 is TGCAGTGCCAGGACAGGAGAGAACACTGAAGCTTTCTTT.

The chain uses TRBV4-1 and TRBJ1-5; D gene unclear. The germline gives CDR1 MGHRA, CDR2 YSYEKL. Trimming took off 0 bases at V and 3 bases at J, with 12 bases between the two ends. The CDR3 consists of 16 residues. In nucleotides, the CDR3 is TGCGCCAGCAGCCAAGATGGGTCTCCTAACAATCAGCCCCAGCATTTT. Residues: CASSQDGSPNNQPQHF.